This T cell receptor (beta chain) is from a study of cytomegalovirus exposure and HLA in healthy donors. Clones were read by immunoSEQ multiplex PCR, and TCRdb kept only the in-frame ones, dropping some. This sample yields roughly 150,000 clones, of which approximately 96% are seen a single time; roughly 1% belongs to the top ten. From germline, CDR1 is SNHLY and CDR2 FYNNEI. The CDR3 is 17 amino acids. This clonotype was sampled from a woman between 18 and 29 years old in good health and CMV-seronegative. Specimen: PBMCs. The gene calls are TRBV2 and TRBJ2-5; the D gene is possibly TRBD2 (5 bases). The DNA end lines up better with TRBJ2-7; the J call may be wrong. The CDR3 sequence is CASSAPPLTAAPYEQYF. The CDR3 coding sequence is TGTGCCAGCAGCGCTCCTCCTTTAACAGCGGCCCCCTACGAGCAGTACTTC.